One sample yielded the 14 T cell receptor beta chains listed below, sequenced in a study of T cell changes during pregnancy in multiple sclerosis. TCRdb's table, derived via immunoSEQ multiplex PCR, lists solely in-frame clones and lacks some. This sample has about 67,000 clones, with approximately 92% found just once. This sample comprised peripheral blood, obtained in the first trimester of pregnancy. All receptors derive from a female donor with multiple sclerosis, enrolled in a pregnancy study.

The genes are TRBV28 and TRBJ2-7, with TRBD1 matching 8 bases. Trimming cost V 5 bases and J 5 bases; bases outside gene matches: 8. The CDR3 runs 14 residues. CDR1 and CDR2 (germline): MDHEN, SYDVKM. CDR3: CASSTRTGLHEQYF. Written as DNA, the CDR3 is TGTGCCAGCAGTACACGGACAGGGCTCCACGAGCAGTACTTC.

The CDR3 reads CASSLPGAPNTGELFF. As DNA, the CDR3 is TGTGCCAGCAGTTTGCCTGGGGCGCCGAACACCGGGGAGCTGTTTTTT. V and J are TRBV28 and TRBJ2-2, with D perhaps matching TRBD1 (5 bases). The CDR3 is 16 residues long. CDR1 and CDR2 (germline): MDHEN, SYDVKM. V was pared by 3 bases and J by 0 bases, with 11 bases between.

The V gene is TRBV5-1, the J gene TRBJ1-1; 7 bases match TRBD1. The length of the CDR3 is 15 residues. Germline V lookup: CDR1 SGHRS, CDR2 YFSETQ. With V trimmed by 0 bases and J by 4 bases, 6 bases remained unmatched. This CDR3 reads CASSLAVAGGTEAFF. The CDR3 DNA reads TGCGCCAGCAGCTTGGCCGTAGCAGGGGGCACTGAAGCTTTCTTT. The variable domain in full, completed from reference TRBV5-1 and TRBJ1-1, reads KAGVTQTPRYLIKTRGQQVTLSCSPISGHRSVSWYQQTPGQGLQFLFEYFSETQRNKGNFPGRFSGRQFSNSRSEMNVSTLELGDSALYLCASSLAVAGGTEAFFGQGTRLTVV.

In the case of this clone: The same CDR3 can be traced to other DNA sequences in this sample. The chain's CDR3 is CASSWTGNTEAFF. CDR3 DNA: TGTGCCAGCAGTTGGACAGGTAACACTGAAGCTTTCTTT. The chain carries TRBV6-5 and TRBJ1-1; 7 nucleotides line up with TRBD1. Germline V CDR1 and CDR2: MNHEY, SVGAGI. With 4 bases clipped from V and 2 bases from J, the junction kept 1 base outside the gene matches. The CDR3 has 13 amino acids.

This chain uses TRBV10-3 with TRBJ2-3; possibly TRBD2 for D (7 bases). The CDR3 consists of 13 residues. V was trimmed by 6 bases and J by 4 bases, leaving 11 bases between them. The germline CDR1 and CDR2 sequences are ENHRY and SYGVKD. CDR3 coding DNA: TGTGCCATCAGGGGGGGGCCAGCAGATACGCAGTATTTT. Translation: CAIRGGPADTQYF.

The chain is built from TRBV7-8 and TRBJ1-2, with 7 bases identical to TRBD1. The V gene's germline CDR1 is SGHVS and CDR2 FQNEAQ. The CDR3 loop spans 16 amino acids. Germline trimming cut 5 bases from V and 5 bases from J; bases unmatched to any gene: 14. The CDR3 DNA reads TGTGCCAGCAGCCCCCTATCCCCAGGGGGTGGGTATGGCTACACCTTC. Protein product: CASSPLSPGGGYGYTF.

This clone occurred once. The chain joins TRBV13 to TRBJ1-4, with D tentatively TRBD1 (5 bases). The CDR3 is 14 residues long. V lost 4 bases, J lost 1 base, and 7 bases lay in between. The germline CDR1 and CDR2 sequences are PRHDT and FYEKMQ (reference sequence). CDR3: CASSSGGTNEKLFF. The CDR3 nucleotides read TGTGCCAGCAGCTCCGGGGGAACTAATGAAAAACTGTTTTTT.

CDR3 sequence reads: CASSGGTVNYGYTF. DNA of the CDR3: TGTGCCAGCAGTGGAGGGACAGTAAACTATGGCTACACCTTC. This chain joins TRBV2 and TRBJ1-2, with 7 bases identical to TRBD1. Germline CDR1 and CDR2: SNHLY and FYNNEI. This CDR3 contains 14 residues. J lost 2 bases, V lost 4 bases, and 4 bases had no gene match. Based on the CDR3 plus reference TRBV2 and TRBJ1-2, the full variable domain is EPEVTQTPSHQVTQMGQEVILRCVPISNHLYFYWYRQILGQKVEFLVSFYNNEISEKSEIFDDQFSVERPDGSNFTLKIRSTKLEDSAMYFCASSGGTVNYGYTFGSGTRLTVV.

The chain joins TRBV30 to TRBJ1-3; weak D call: TRBD1 (5 bases). The germline gives CDR1 GTSNPN, CDR2 SVGIG (reference sequence). The CDR3 length is 15 residues. Trimming stripped 1 base from V and 2 bases from J, with 12 bases between. CDR3 protein: CAWSAAGGTGNTIYF. The DNA of the CDR3 is TGTGCCTGGAGTGCGGCCGGGGGAACTGGAAACACCATATATTTT.

The chain couples TRBV2 to TRBJ2-7; the match to TRBD2 covers 7 bases. Trimming at V came to 1 base and at J to 7 bases, leaving 13 bases not matched to a gene. This CDR3 contains 16 residues. Germline values: CDR1 SNHLY, CDR2 FYNNEI. Written as DNA, the CDR3 is TGTGCCAGCAGTGAAGACTTAGGGACTACCTTCGAGGAGCAGTACTTC. It codes for CASSEDLGTTFEEQYF.

DNA for the CDR3: TGTGCCAGCAGTATCAGGGCCGAGGGGGACACTGAAGCTTTCTTT. Translating gives CASSIRAEGDTEAFF. The chain employs TRBV28 and TRBJ1-1; D might be TRBD1 (6 bases). The length of the CDR3 is 15 residues. V shed 5 bases and J shed 3 bases, with 16 bases lying between them. Germline CDR1 and CDR2: MDHEN and SYDVKM.

The chain recombines TRBV9 with TRBJ2-5, with TRBD2 identical over 9 bases. The ends lost 4 bases at V and 6 bases at J; junction bases unmatched: 13. Germline V CDR1 and CDR2: SGDLS, YYNGEE. This CDR3 has 16 amino acids. The CDR3 sequence is CASSPPSAGGGKTQYF. The CDR3 nucleotides are TGTGCCAGCAGCCCCCCATCAGCGGGGGGCGGGAAGACCCAGTACTTC.

This clone was recorded a few times. The chain uses TRBV18 and TRBJ1-1; no definite D call. Germline CDR1 and CDR2: KGHSH and LQKENI. V was shortened by 6 bases and J by 2 bases, with 10 bases between the two germline ends. The CDR3 runs 13 residues. CDR3 coding DNA: TGTGCCAGCTCCGGGATGGGAAACACTGAAGCTTTCTTT. Translated: CASSGMGNTEAFF.

This sequence joins TRBV5-6 and TRBJ1-2; 11 nucleotides agree with TRBD1. V shed 2 bases, J shed 7 bases, and the junction held 13 bases outside the gene matches. The CDR3 has 17 amino acids. Germline CDR1 is SGHDT and CDR2 is YYEEEE. The CDR3 sequence is CASSLTYGGQGGLGYTF. DNA for the CDR3: TGTGCCAGCAGCTTAACCTACGGGGGACAGGGGGGTCTTGGCTACACCTTC.